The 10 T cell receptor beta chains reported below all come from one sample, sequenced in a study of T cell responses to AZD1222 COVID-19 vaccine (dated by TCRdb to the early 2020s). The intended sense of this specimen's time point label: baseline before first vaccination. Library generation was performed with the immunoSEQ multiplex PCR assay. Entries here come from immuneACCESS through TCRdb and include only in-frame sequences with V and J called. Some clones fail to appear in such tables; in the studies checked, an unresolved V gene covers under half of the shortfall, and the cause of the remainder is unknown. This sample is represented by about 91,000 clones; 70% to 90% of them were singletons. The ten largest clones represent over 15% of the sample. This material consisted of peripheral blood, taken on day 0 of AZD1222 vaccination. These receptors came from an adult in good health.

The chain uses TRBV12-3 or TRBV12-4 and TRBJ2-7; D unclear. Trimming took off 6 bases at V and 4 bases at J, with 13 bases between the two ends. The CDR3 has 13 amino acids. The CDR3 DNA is TGTGCCAGCAGGAAGGGCCAGAATTACGAGCAGTACTTC. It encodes CASRKGQNYEQYF.

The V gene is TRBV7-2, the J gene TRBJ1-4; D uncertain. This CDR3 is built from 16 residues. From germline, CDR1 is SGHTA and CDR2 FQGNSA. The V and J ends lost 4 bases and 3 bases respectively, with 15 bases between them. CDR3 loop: CASSSFPGAANEKLFF. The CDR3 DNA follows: TGTGCCAGCAGCTCCTTCCCGGGAGCGGCTAATGAAAAACTGTTTTTT.

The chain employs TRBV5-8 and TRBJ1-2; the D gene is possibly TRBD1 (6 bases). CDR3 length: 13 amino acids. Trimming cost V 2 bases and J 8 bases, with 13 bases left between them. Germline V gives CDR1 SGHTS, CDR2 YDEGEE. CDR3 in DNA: TGTGCCAGCAGCTTCGGACGGACAGAGGGCTACACCTTC. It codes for CASSFGRTEGYTF.

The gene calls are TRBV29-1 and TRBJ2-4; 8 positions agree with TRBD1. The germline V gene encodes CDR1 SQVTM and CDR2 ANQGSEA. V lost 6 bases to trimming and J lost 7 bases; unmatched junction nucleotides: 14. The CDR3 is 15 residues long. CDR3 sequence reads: CSVSPGQAAGNIQYF. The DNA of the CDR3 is TGCAGCGTCTCCCCGGGACAGGCCGCTGGGAACATTCAGTACTTC. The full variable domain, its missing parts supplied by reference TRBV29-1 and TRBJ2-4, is SAVISQKPSRDICQRGTSLTIQCQVDSQVTMMFWYRQQPGQSLTLIATANQGSEATYESGFVIDKFPISRPNLTFSTLTVSNMSPEDSSIYLCSVSPGQAAGNIQYFGAGTRLSVL.

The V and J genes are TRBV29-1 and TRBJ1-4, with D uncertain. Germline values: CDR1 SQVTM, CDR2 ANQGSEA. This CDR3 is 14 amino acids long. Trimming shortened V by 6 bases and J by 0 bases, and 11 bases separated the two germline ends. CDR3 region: CSVAPSSTNEKLFF. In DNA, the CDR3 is TGCAGCGTCGCTCCCAGTTCAACTAATGAAAAACTGTTTTTT.

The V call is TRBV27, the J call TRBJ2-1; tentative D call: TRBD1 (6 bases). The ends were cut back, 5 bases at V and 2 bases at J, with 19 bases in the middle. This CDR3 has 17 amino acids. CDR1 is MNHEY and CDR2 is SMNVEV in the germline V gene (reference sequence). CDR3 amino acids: CASSTTTGPKPYNEQFF. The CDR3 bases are TGTGCCAGCAGTACGACGACAGGCCCTAAGCCCTACAATGAGCAGTTCTTC.

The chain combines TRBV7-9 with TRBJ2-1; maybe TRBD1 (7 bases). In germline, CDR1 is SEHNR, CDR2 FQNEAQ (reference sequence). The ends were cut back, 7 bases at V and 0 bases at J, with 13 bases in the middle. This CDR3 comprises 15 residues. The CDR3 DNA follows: TGTGCCAGCACCCCAGGGGGGAGCTCCTACAATGAGCAGTTCTTC. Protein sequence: CASTPGGSSYNEQFF. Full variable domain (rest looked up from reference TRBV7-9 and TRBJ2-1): DTGVSQNPRHKITKRGQNVTFRCDPISEHNRLYWYRQTLGQGPEFLTYFQNEAQLEKSRLLSDRFSAERPKGSFSTLEIQRTEQGDSAMYLCASTPGGSSYNEQFFGPGTRLTVL.

The CDR3 DNA is TGTGCCAGCAGGCACGTTACTACGCGATTGAACGAGCAGTACTTC. This gives the protein CASRHVTTRLNEQYF. The chain employs TRBV11-2 and TRBJ2-7; D remains ambiguous. The CDR3 is made up of 15 amino acids. V dropped 6 bases and J dropped 5 bases, with 20 bases sitting between them. Per the germline V gene, CDR1 is SGHAT and CDR2 is FQNNGV.

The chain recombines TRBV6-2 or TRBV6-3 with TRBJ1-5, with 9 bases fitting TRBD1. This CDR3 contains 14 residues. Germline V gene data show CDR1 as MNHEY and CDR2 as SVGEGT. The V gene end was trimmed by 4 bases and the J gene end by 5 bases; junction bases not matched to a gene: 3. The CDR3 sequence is CASSWGQGHQPQHF. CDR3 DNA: TGTGCCAGCAGTTGGGGACAGGGCCATCAGCCCCAGCATTTT.

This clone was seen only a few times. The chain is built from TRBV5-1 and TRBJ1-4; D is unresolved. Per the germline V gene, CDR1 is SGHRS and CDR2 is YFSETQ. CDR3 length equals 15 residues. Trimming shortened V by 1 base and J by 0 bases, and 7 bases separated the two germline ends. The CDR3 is CASSLTPSTNEKLFF. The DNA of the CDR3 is TGCGCCAGCAGCTTGACGCCCTCAACTAATGAAAAACTGTTTTTT.